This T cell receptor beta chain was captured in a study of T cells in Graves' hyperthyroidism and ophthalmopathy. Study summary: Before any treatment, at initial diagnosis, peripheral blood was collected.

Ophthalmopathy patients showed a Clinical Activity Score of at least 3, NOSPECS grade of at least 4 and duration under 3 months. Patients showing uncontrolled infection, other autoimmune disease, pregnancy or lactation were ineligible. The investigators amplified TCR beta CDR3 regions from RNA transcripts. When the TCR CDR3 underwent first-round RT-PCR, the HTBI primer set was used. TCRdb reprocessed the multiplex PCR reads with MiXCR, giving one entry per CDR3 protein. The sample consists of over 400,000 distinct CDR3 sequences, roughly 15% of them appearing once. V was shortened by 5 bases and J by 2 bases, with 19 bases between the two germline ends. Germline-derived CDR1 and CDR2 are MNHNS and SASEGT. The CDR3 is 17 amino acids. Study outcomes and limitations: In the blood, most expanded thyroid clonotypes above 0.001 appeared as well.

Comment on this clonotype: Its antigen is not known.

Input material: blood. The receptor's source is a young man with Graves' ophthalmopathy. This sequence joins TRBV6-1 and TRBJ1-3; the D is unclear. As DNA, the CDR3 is TGTGCCAGCAGTCCTTCGACATTACTTGGGACTGGAAACACCATATATTTT. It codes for CASSPSTLLGTGNTIYF.